A single sample is the source of the 16 T cell receptor beta chains below, sequenced in a study of response to subunit inactivated influenza vaccine. MiXCR was run by TCRdb on the RT-PCR reads, yielding one entry per CDR3 protein. Here the sample spans around 480,000 distinct CDR3 sequences, approximately 9.9% being singletons. Sequencing was performed on PBMCs from blood, taken 45 days after vaccination. All receptors come from a man between 50 and 59 years old who received an inactivated influenza vaccine.

The genes are TRBV4-1 and TRBJ1-1, with no clear D. CDR1 is MGHRA, CDR2 YSYEKL, per germline. This CDR3 is built from 13 residues. V lost 3 bases and J lost 0, with 5 bases in between. The CDR3 loop is CASSHLMNTEAFF. CDR3 bases: TGCGCCAGCAGCCATCTGATGAACACTGAAGCTTTCTTT.

In this sample, this clonotype turned up a few times. The V and J genes are TRBV12-3 or TRBV12-4 and TRBJ2-7; D is tentatively TRBD1 or TRBD2 (5 bases each). V was shortened by 2 bases and J by 3 bases, with 11 bases between the two germline ends. The CDR3 is 14 amino acids. The CDR3 DNA follows: TGTGCCAGCAGTTTAAGTGGGACCCTCTACGAGCAGTACTTC. This translates into CASSLSGTLYEQYF.

This clonotype was counted only a few times. This rearrangement joins TRBV20-1 to TRBJ2-3; D perhaps matches TRBD2 (5 bases). Germline CDR1 DFQATT, CDR2 SNEGSKA (reference sequence). The CDR3 runs 14 residues. V gave up 4 bases and J gave up 2 bases, with 13 bases separating them. CDR3 region: CSATRGLATDTQYF. The CDR3 DNA is TGCAGTGCTACCAGAGGGCTCGCCACAGATACGCAGTATTTT.

The sample holds many counts of this clonotype. V is TRBV5-6 and J is TRBJ2-3; D may be TRBD1 or TRBD2 (5 bases each). The germline gives CDR1 SGHDT, CDR2 YYEEEE. V was cut by 5 bases and J by 0 bases, with 7 bases left in between. This CDR3 contains 13 residues. CDR3 nucleotide sequence: TGTGCCAGCAGGGGGACCAGCACAGATACGCAGTATTTT. This codes for CASRGTSTDTQYF.

Only a few counts were recorded for this clonotype. This rearrangement joins TRBV7-6 to TRBJ1-1; tentative D call: TRBD1 (6 bases). Germline V CDR1 and CDR2: SGHVS, FNYEAQ. The CDR3 sequence is 16 residues long. V lost 5 bases and J lost 1, with 17 bases in between. The CDR3 sequence: CASSNRQVEGNTEAFF. The CDR3 DNA is TGTGCCAGCAGCAATCGACAGGTGGAAGGGAACACTGAAGCTTTCTTT.

This clonotype has ten or more counts. The chain is built from TRBV12-3 or TRBV12-4 and TRBJ1-6; tentative D call: TRBD1 (6 bases). The CDR3 spans 14 residues. The germline V and J ends were trimmed by 1 base and 10 bases, with 11 bases remaining between them. This chain's CDR3 is CASSLGGARSPLHF. In nucleotides, the CDR3 is TGTGCCAGCAGTTTAGGGGGGGCCCGGTCACCCCTCCACTTT.

This chain links TRBV5-5 with TRBJ1-4, with D possibly matching TRBD1 (5 bases). Germline CDR1 and CDR2: SGHKS and YYEKEE (reference sequence). The CDR3 covers 15 residues. Trimming shortened V by 5 bases and J by 7 bases, and 18 bases separated the two germline ends. This CDR3 is CASRFAPGGIEKLFF. The CDR3 bases are TGTGCCAGCAGATTCGCCCCCGGGGGTATTGAAAAACTGTTTTTT.

This clonotype was found a few times. This chain joins TRBV3-1 and TRBJ2-3; TRBD2 agrees at 9 bases. CDR3 length: 16 residues. Germline CDR1 is LGHDT and CDR2 is YNNKEL (reference sequence). Trimming at V came to 0 bases and at J to 8 bases, leaving 9 bases not matched to a gene. CDR3 nucleotide sequence: TGTGCCAGCAGCCAAGAATTAGCGGGGGTAACCGGTACGCAGTATTTT. Translating it yields CASSQELAGVTGTQYF.

This sequence joins TRBV20-1 and TRBJ2-3; TRBD1 aligns across 7 bases. V lost 5 bases, J lost 2 bases, and 10 bases stayed unmatched. The CDR3 length is 15 residues. CDR1 and CDR2 (germline): DFQATT, SNEGSKA (reference sequence). This chain's CDR3 is CSAAKRGQITDTQYF. CDR3 in DNA: TGCAGTGCTGCCAAACGGGGACAGATCACAGATACGCAGTATTTT.

The chain has TRBV7-2 and TRBJ2-5; D unresolved. CDR3 length: 14 residues. Germline V lookup: CDR1 SGHTA, CDR2 FQGNSA. The germline V and J ends were trimmed by 3 bases and 4 bases, with 12 bases remaining between them. CDR3 nucleotides: TGTGCCAGCAGCTTCACCATATTGGGAGAGACCCAGTACTTC. This encodes CASSFTILGETQYF.

This clonotype was observed a few times. DNA for the CDR3: TGCGCCAGCAGCCAAGATTCGACAGTCAGTGAGCAGTTCTTC. It translates to CASSQDSTVSEQFF. The J gene is TRBJ2-1, the V gene TRBV4-3, with a tentative D call TRBD1 (5 bases). This CDR3 spans 14 amino acids. Germline V gene data show CDR1 as LGHNA and CDR2 as YSLEER. The V gene lost 0 bases and the J gene lost 9 bases, with 12 bases spanning the gap.

This clonotype was seen a few times. The V gene is TRBV4-3, the J gene TRBJ2-7; D remains unclear. The CDR3 sequence is 14 residues long. CDR1 and CDR2 (germline): LGHNA, YSLEER. Trimming shortened V by 0 bases and J by 1 base, and 7 bases separated the two germline ends. CDR3 loop: CASSQDGGSYEQYF. The CDR3 coding sequence is TGCGCCAGCAGCCAAGACGGCGGTTCCTACGAGCAGTACTTC.

This clonotype turned up a few times. The chain carries TRBV5-6 and TRBJ2-1, with 7 nucleotides matching TRBD2. V was pared by 0 bases and J by 0 bases, with 12 bases of the junction left unmatched. Germline-derived CDR1 and CDR2 are SGHDT and YYEEEE. The CDR3 consists of 19 residues. This CDR3 is CASSLGGGRQYASYNEQFF. The CDR3 coding sequence is TGTGCCAGCAGCTTGGGGGGGGGTCGGCAGTACGCCTCCTACAATGAGCAGTTCTTC.

This chain's CDR3 is CASSRTSGISGELFF. CDR3 coding DNA: TGTGCCAGCAGCAGGACTAGCGGGATCTCCGGGGAGCTGTTTTTT. The chain couples TRBV7-9 to TRBJ2-2, with 12 bases identical to TRBD2. This CDR3 has 15 residues. Germline V gene data show CDR1 as SEHNR and CDR2 as FQNEAQ (reference sequence). V lost 5 bases, J lost 6 bases, and 4 bases stayed unmatched. Complete variable domain (other parts from reference TRBV7-9 and TRBJ2-2): DTGVSQNPRHKITKRGQNVTFRCDPISEHNRLYWYRQTLGQGPEFLTYFQNEAQLEKSRLLSDRFSAERPKGSFSTLEIQRTEQGDSAMYLCASSRTSGISGELFFGEGSRLTVL.

This clonotype was seen a single time. The chain couples TRBV20-1 to TRBJ2-7, with TRBD1 matching over 8 bases. Germline lookup yields CDR1 DFQATT and CDR2 SNEGSKA (reference sequence). CDR3 length: 13 amino acids. Trimming removed 3 bases from V and 2 bases from J; junction bases left unmatched: 3. The CDR3 protein is CSASEDRAYEQYF. Written as DNA, the CDR3 is TGCAGTGCTAGTGAGGACAGGGCCTACGAGCAGTACTTC.

This clonotype has ten or more counts. The chain couples TRBV5-5 to TRBJ2-1; tentative D call: TRBD1 (6 bases). Germline V gene data show CDR1 as SGHKS and CDR2 as YYEKEE (reference sequence). The CDR3 runs to 13 residues. V was clipped by 2 bases and J by 6 bases, with 9 bases between them. Here the CDR3 reads CASSFPGVNEQFF. CDR3 coding DNA: TGTGCCAGCAGCTTCCCAGGGGTCAATGAGCAGTTCTTC.